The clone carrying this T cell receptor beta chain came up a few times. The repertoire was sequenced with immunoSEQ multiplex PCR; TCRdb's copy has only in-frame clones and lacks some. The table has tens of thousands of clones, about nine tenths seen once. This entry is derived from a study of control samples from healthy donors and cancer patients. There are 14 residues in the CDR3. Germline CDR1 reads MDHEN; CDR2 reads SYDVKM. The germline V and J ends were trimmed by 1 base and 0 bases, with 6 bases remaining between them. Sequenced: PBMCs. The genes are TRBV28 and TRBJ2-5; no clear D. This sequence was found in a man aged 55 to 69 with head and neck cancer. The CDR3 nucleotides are TGTGCCAGCAGTTTATCCGTACACCAAGAGACCCAGTACTTC. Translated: CASSLSVHQETQYF.